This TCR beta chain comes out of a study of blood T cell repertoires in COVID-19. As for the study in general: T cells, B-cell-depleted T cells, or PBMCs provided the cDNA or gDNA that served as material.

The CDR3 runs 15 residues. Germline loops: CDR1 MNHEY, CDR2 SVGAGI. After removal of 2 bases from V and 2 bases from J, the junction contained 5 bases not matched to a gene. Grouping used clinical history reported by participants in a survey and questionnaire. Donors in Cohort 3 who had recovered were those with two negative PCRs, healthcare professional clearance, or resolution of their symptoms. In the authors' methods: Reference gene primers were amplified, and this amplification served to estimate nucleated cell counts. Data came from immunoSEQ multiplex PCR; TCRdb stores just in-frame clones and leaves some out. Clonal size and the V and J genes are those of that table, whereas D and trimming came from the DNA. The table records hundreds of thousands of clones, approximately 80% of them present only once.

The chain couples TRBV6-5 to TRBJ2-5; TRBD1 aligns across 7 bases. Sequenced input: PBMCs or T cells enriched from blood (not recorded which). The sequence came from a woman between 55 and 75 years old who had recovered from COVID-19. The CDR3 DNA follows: TGTGCCAGCAGTTACGTGACAGGGAGTCAAGAGACCCAGTACTTC. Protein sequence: CASSYVTGSQETQYF.